Included here is one TCR beta chain sequence, with context. What it binds is unknown. The CDR3 sequence is 18 residues long. Germline loops: CDR1 SGHNT, CDR2 YENEEA. J gave up 6 bases and V 0 bases, and 12 bases lay outside the gene matches. This record comes from a study of cytomegalovirus exposure and HLA in healthy donors. PCR used 60 Vbeta primers and 13 Jbeta primers. TCRdb's table, derived via immunoSEQ multiplex PCR, lists solely in-frame clones and lacks some. Seen here are about 130,000 clones, approximately 84% observed once, and the top ten hold about 2.9%. Study-wide points: A highly shared variant cluster was judged a likely technical artifact. For most TCR beta V segments, an earlier analysis put the productive rate at about 90% or about 30% of the time. Usually a TCR sequence was rare, but some public TCRs were found in many donors.

The origin of this receptor is a boy younger than 10 in good health and CMV-seronegative. Specimen: PBMCs. The chain links TRBV11-3 to TRBJ2-2, with 8 bases lining up with TRBD1. As DNA, the CDR3 is TGTGCCAGCAGCTTAGACCGGACAGGGTTCAAAACAGCCGGGGAGCTGTTTTTT. It is translated as CASSLDRTGFKTAGELFF.